Below, one T cell receptor beta chain is given with its context. The antigen is not known. The primer mix had 60 Vbeta and 13 Jbeta primers. Produced via immunoSEQ multiplex PCR; TCRdb's table is partial and in-frame only. The repertoire includes over 65,000 clones, around 73% of them detected once, and about 3.1% sits in the top ten. The sample originates from a study of cytomegalovirus exposure and HLA in healthy donors. Study-wide findings and caveats: Reported performance of the classifier showed diagnosis of cytomegalovirus status with high specificity and sensitivity. A later analysis reportedly found fewer N-insertions in an Asian-associated ancestry cluster than the roughly 680-donor mean. Per a prior analysis, the majority of TCR beta V segments were productive roughly 87% or roughly 30% of the time.

Germline loops: CDR1 MNHEY, CDR2 SMNVEV (reference sequence). J was trimmed by 0 bases and V by 7 bases; bases with no gene match: 17. The CDR3 covers 19 residues. The chain has TRBV27 and TRBJ2-1; 8 positions match TRBD1. Sample: PBMCs. The clonotype was recovered from a man aged 45-60 years in good health and CMV-seronegative. CDR3 coding DNA: TGTGCCAGCATAAGGGGTACAGGGGGAGGAAAAAGCTCCTACAATGAGCAGTTCTTC. It yields the protein CASIRGTGGGKSSYNEQFF.